This entry concerns a single T cell receptor (beta chain). The antigen it recognizes is unknown. Base qualities are missing; no much larger clone stands one base away. The library was prepared using the immunoSEQ multiplex PCR assay. TCRdb's version of the immuneACCESS table is confined to in-frame rearrangements and falls short of the full clone set. An unresolved V gene accounts for under half of the shortfall where checked; the remainder is of unknown origin. Within this sample are some 35,000 clones, with approximately 93% of them counted one time only. 1.5% to 2% of the sample is in the top ten clones. The source of the sample is a study of control samples from healthy donors and cancer patients (dated by TCRdb to about 2020). Spanning cysteine to phenylalanine, the CDR3 consists of 17 amino acids. Just the 51-base CDR3 DNA is kept, in frame starting at base 1. Trimming takes 5 bases from V and 7 bases from J, and the germline ends sit 26 bases apart. Via the germline V gene, CDR1 is SGHVS and CDR2 FQNEAQ.

This TCR derives from a man aged 40-49 years with colorectal cancer. Here the chain combines TRBV7-8 and TRBJ2-5; a weak D assignment points to TRBD1 (6 bases agree). The sample taken for sequencing was PBMCs. CDR3 protein: CASSRKERTWGQVTQYF. The nucleotide sequence is given as TGTGCCAGCAGCCGGAAAGAGAGGACTTGGGGGCAGGTGACCCAGTACTTC. With the portions outside the CDR3 filled from the reference TRBV7-8 and TRBJ2-5 genes, the complete variable region becomes GAGVSQSPRYKVAKRGQDVALRCDPISGHVSLFWYQQALGQGPEFLTYFQNEAQLDKSGLPSDRFFAERPEGSVSTLKIQRTQQEDSAVYLCASSRKERTWGQVTQYFGPGTRLLVL.